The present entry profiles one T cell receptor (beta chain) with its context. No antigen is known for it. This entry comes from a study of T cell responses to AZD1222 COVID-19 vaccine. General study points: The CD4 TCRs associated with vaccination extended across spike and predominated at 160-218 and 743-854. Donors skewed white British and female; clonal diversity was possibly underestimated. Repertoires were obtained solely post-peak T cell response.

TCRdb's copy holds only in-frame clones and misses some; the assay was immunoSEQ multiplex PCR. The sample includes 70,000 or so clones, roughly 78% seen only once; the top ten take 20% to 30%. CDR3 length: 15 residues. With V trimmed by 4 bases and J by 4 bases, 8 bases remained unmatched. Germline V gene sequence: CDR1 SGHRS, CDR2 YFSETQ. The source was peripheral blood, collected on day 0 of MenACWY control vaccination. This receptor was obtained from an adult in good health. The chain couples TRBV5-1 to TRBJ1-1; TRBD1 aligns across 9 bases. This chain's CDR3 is CASSGQGNMGTEAFF. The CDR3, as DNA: TGCGCCAGCAGCGGACAGGGGAATATGGGCACTGAAGCTTTCTTT.